A single sample is the source of the 10 T cell receptor beta chains below, sequenced in a study of CD8 T cells in ankylosing spondylitis (dated by TCRdb to about 2017). Library method: 5' RACE. The sequencer listed for this sample is Illumina HiSeq 2500. TCRdb cleaned the public reads at Q25 with fastp, built clones with MiXCR and kept in-frame beta chains. Entries that share a CDR3 protein sequence are merged under the most common genes and DNA. The sample table contains some 71,000 distinct CDR3 sequences; only one count was recorded for less than 6% of them. The ten largest clones represent 2% to 2.5% of the sample. Sequenced: blood, either unsorted or a sorted T cell fraction (not recorded which). These receptors were collected from a male donor with ankylosing spondylitis or in good health (not recorded which).

This clonotype was counted ten times or more. The chain uses TRBV6-6 and TRBJ2-7, with a weak D call TRBD2 (5 bases). The ends were cut back, 6 bases at V and 4 bases at J, with 10 bases in the middle. The CDR3 is 12 amino acids. The germline V gene encodes CDR1 MNHNY and CDR2 SVGAGI (reference sequence). The CDR3: CASRTGLYEQYF. As DNA, the CDR3 is TGTGCCAGCAGGACCGGACTTTACGAGCAGTACTTC.

This clonotype was seen many times. V usage is TRBV5-1 and J usage is TRBJ2-3; 9 bases agree with TRBD2. There are 16 residues in the CDR3. In germline, CDR1 is SGHRS, CDR2 YFSETQ. V gave up 3 bases and J gave up 2 bases; unmatched junction bases: 7. CDR3 nucleotide sequence: TGCGCCAGCAGCTCGCAAGCGGGGGGCTTCACAGATACGCAGTATTTT. Protein sequence: CASSSQAGGFTDTQYF.

This clonotype showed up many times. The chain joins TRBV5-1 to TRBJ2-5, with D perhaps being TRBD1 or TRBD2 (5 bases each). The germline CDR1 and CDR2 sequences are SGHRS and YFSETQ. This CDR3 is 13 amino acids long. V was cut by 4 bases and J by 5 bases, with 12 bases left in between. DNA of the CDR3: TGCGCCAGCAGCCCAGGGACCTTGGAGACCCAGTACTTC. Encoded protein: CASSPGTLETQYF. Together with reference TRBV5-1 and TRBJ2-5, the CDR3 gives the full variable domain: KAGVTQTPRYLIKTRGQQVTLSCSPISGHRSVSWYQQTPGQGLQFLFEYFSETQRNKGNFPGRFSGRQFSNSRSEMNVSTLELGDSALYLCASSPGTLETQYFGPGTRLLVL.

This clonotype was picked up many times. The chain joins TRBV2 to TRBJ2-2; TRBD2 aligns across 12 bases. The V segment lost 6 bases and the J segment 7 bases; nucleotides outside the gene matches: 6. Germline lookup yields CDR1 SNHLY and CDR2 FYNNEI. CDR3 size: 15 residues. CDR3 DNA sequence: TGTGCCAGCAGCTCTAGCGGGGGGGCCTTCGGGGAGCTGTTTTTT. This translates into CASSSSGGAFGELFF.

At least ten counts were recorded for this clonotype. This sequence joins TRBV7-9 and TRBJ1-1; the D gene is possibly TRBD1 (5 bases). The CDR3 runs to 14 residues. The germline V gene has CDR1 SEHNR and CDR2 FQNEAQ (reference sequence). Trimming stripped 2 bases from V and 2 bases from J, with 9 bases between. This CDR3 reads CASSLQGTNTEAFF. CDR3 nucleotide sequence: TGTGCCAGCAGCTTACAGGGAACCAACACTGAAGCTTTCTTT.

This clonotype has a count of ten or more. This chain connects TRBV29-1 to TRBJ1-4; TRBD1 matches at 7 bases. V shed 5 bases and J 7 bases; nucleotides not matched to a gene: 7. The CDR3 contains 13 residues. Per germline, CDR1 SQVTM and CDR2 ANQGSEA. The CDR3 DNA follows: TGCAGCGTTCTCCGGGACAGTAGTGAAAAACTGTTTTTT. Residues: CSVLRDSSEKLFF.

Many counts were recorded for this clonotype. The chain joins TRBV7-2 to TRBJ2-3, with 7 bases matching TRBD2. J gave up 2 bases and V 5 bases, and 13 bases lay outside the gene matches. CDR1 SGHTA and CDR2 FQGNSA come from the germline V gene. There are 17 residues in the CDR3. CDR3 region: CASSQKIGGIYTDTQYF. The CDR3 DNA reads as TGTGCCAGCAGCCAGAAGATCGGGGGGATTTACACAGATACGCAGTATTTT.

This clonotype came up many times. As DNA, the CDR3 is TGCAGCGTACCCCGTCAGGGGGGGGCAAACAATGAGCAGTTCTTC. This translates into CSVPRQGGANNEQFF. The V call is TRBV29-1, the J call TRBJ2-1, with D tentatively TRBD1 or TRBD2 (7 bases each). CDR1 is SQVTM and CDR2 is ANQGSEA in the germline V gene. The CDR3 is made up of 15 amino acids. V lost 6 bases and J 5 bases, leaving 20 bases between the germline ends.

This clonotype has at least ten counts. The gene calls are TRBV12-3 or TRBV12-4 and TRBJ2-3, with 7 bases lining up with TRBD1. V shed 3 bases and J 0 bases; nucleotides not matched to a gene: 3. This CDR3 spans 15 amino acids. The CDR3 DNA reads TGTGCCAGCAGTTTGGGGACAGTAAGCACAGATACGCAGTATTTT. Its translation: CASSLGTVSTDTQYF.

This clonotype was seen many times. This chain links TRBV7-2 with TRBJ2-3; D gene unclear. Germline V CDR1 and CDR2: SGHTA, FQGNSA. Deletions cut 2 bases from V and 3 bases from J, with 15 bases between. The CDR3 has 16 residues. The CDR3 loop is CASSLTSAVQTDTQYF. CDR3 bases: TGTGCCAGCAGCTTAACATCGGCGGTTCAGACAGATACGCAGTATTTT.